This T cell receptor (beta chain) was sequenced during a study of blood T cell repertoires in COVID-19. Study background: Whether acute or convalescent, the COVID-19 samples came from the United States, Italy and Spain.

The germline gives CDR1 SGHTA, CDR2 FQGNSA. CDR3 length: 15 amino acids. V trimming: 5 bases; J trimming: 4 bases; junction bases outside the gene matches: 10. Participants spanned ages 18 to 89 years and resided in fewer than 30 US areas. Cohorts were determined from participant-reported clinical history. As originally analysed: By means of reference gene primer amplification, nucleated cell counts were estimated. Assay: immunoSEQ multiplex PCR; the TCRdb copy retains only in-frame clones and omits some. D and trimming were read from the DNA, whereas the V and J calls and clone size are those reported in that table. The table lists about 180,000 clones, 80% of them singletons.

The V and J genes are TRBV7-2 and TRBJ1-2; 7 bases are shared with TRBD1. The sequenced sample was PBMCs or T cells enriched from blood (not recorded which). The source is a man between 60 and 70 years old who had been exposed to COVID-19. This CDR3 reads CASSPNTGAVYGYTF. CDR3 DNA: TGTGCCAGCAGCCCTAATACAGGGGCTGTCTATGGCTACACCTTC.